This T cell receptor beta chain emerged from a study of T cells after yellow fever vaccination. Study-level information: Preparation of fractions with low cell numbers was performed using SMART-Seq v4 Ultra Low Input.

This clonotype has a handful of counts. General study findings and limits: On re-exposure, the response was weaker but peaked faster, at day 5 versus 15. The presence of abundant clonotypes contaminating from the bulk population was possible in FACS-sorted repertoires.

In making TCR cDNA, 5'RACE template switching added a universal primer site and UMIs to it. MiXCR, run by TCRdb on the 5' RACE reads, gives a single entry per CDR3 protein. The sample contains around 88,000 distinct CDR3 sequences, 13% of which appear only once. Per the germline V gene, CDR1 is LGHNA and CDR2 is YSLEER. V was pared by 0 bases and J by 4 bases, with 11 bases between. There are 15 residues in the CDR3. This sample comprised CD8+ T cells not binding an NS4B(214-222) dextramer, sorted from PBMCs, obtained around 3 weeks after the first yellow fever vaccination. The chain recombines TRBV4-3 with TRBJ2-3; either TRBD1 or TRBD2 may supply D (6 bases each). The clonotype was recovered from a young man who received the YFV17D yellow fever vaccine. The CDR3 DNA reads TGCGCCAGCAGCCAAGACCCCGGGGGCCCAGATACGCAGTATTTT. Its translation is CASSQDPGGPDTQYF.